The 12 T cell receptor beta chains presented below share a single source sample, sequenced in a study of T-cell memory formation after mild COVID-19. A single record per CDR3 protein comes from TCRdb applying MiXCR to the 5' RACE reads. This table has roughly 250,000 distinct CDR3 sequences, roughly 17% appearing once. Sample: PBMCs or a T cell subset sorted from them (not recorded which). Receptors were obtained from a man between 18 and 29 years old who had mild COVID-19 (a few samples of this study predate the infection). Cell type and time point are not known.

The gene calls are TRBV5-1 and TRBJ2-3, with D possibly being TRBD2 (6 bases). CDR3 length: 14 amino acids. Trimming left V 5 bases short and J 3 bases short, with 13 bases between. Germline V gene data show CDR1 as SGHRS and CDR2 as YFSETQ. The CDR3 sequence is CASRNSGSTDTQYF. CDR3 nucleotides: TGCGCCAGCAGAAATAGCGGCTCAACAGATACGCAGTATTTT.

This clonotype was seen at least ten times. The chain is built from TRBV7-2 and TRBJ2-5; 13 bases line up with TRBD2. Germline V lookup: CDR1 SGHTA, CDR2 FQGNSA. V trimming: 5 bases; J trimming: 7 bases; junction bases outside the gene matches: 4. The CDR3 is made up of 14 amino acids. The CDR3 reads CASSRLAGGATQYF. CDR3 DNA sequence: TGTGCCAGCAGCAGACTAGCGGGGGGAGCGACCCAGTACTTC.

This clonotype came up many times. The chain recombines TRBV6-2 or TRBV6-3 with TRBJ2-1, with D possibly TRBD2 on 5 matching bases. Germline CDR1 and CDR2: MNHEY and SVGEGT. The CDR3 runs to 13 residues. Deletions cut 6 bases from V and 8 bases from J, with 14 bases between. This CDR3 is CASSRRAAHEQFF. The CDR3 bases are TGTGCCAGCAGCCGGCGAGCGGCCCATGAGCAGTTCTTC.

This clonotype was seen at least ten times. CDR3 sequence reads: CASSYSGGAETQYF. The CDR3, as DNA: TGTGCCAGCAGTTACAGCGGGGGGGCGGAGACCCAGTACTTC. The chain recombines TRBV6-6 with TRBJ2-5; 10 bases are a match to TRBD2. Germline V CDR1 and CDR2: MNHNY, SVGAGI (reference sequence). The CDR3 has 14 amino acids. The J segment lost 5 bases and the V segment lost 2 bases, leaving 2 bases of the junction unmatched.

This clonotype came up a few times. The genes are TRBV12-3 or TRBV12-4 and TRBJ2-1, with 8 bases aligning to TRBD2. V was clipped by 7 bases and J by 0 bases; unmatched bases: 5. This CDR3 is 15 amino acids long. The CDR3 loop is CASTKSGGSYNEQFF. CDR3 in DNA: TGTGCCAGCACTAAAAGCGGGGGCTCCTACAATGAGCAGTTCTTC.

V usage is TRBV6-5 and J usage is TRBJ2-7, with 11 positions matching TRBD1. This CDR3 contains 15 residues. Germline V gene lookup returns CDR1 MNHEY and CDR2 SVGAGI. Trimming took 6 bases from V and 2 from J; bases not matched to a gene: 6. The CDR3 reads CASRRWGQGAYEQYF. CDR3 DNA: TGTGCCAGCAGAAGATGGGGACAGGGGGCCTACGAGCAGTACTTC.

This clonotype was seen many times. V is TRBV2 and J is TRBJ1-6; TRBD1 might be the D (5 bases). The ends were cut back, 4 bases at V and 6 bases at J, with 7 bases in the middle. This CDR3 has 13 residues. Germline V lookup: CDR1 SNHLY, CDR2 FYNNEI. The chain's CDR3 is CASSAGLNSPLHF. Here the CDR3 DNA reads TGTGCCAGCAGTGCGGGACTTAATTCACCCCTCCACTTT. Variable domain in full (rest from reference TRBV2 and TRBJ1-6): EPEVTQTPSHQVTQMGQEVILRCVPISNHLYFYWYRQILGQKVEFLVSFYNNEISEKSEIFDDQFSVERPDGSNFTLKIRSTKLEDSAMYFCASSAGLNSPLHFGNGTRLTVT.

This clonotype was picked up many times. V usage is TRBV5-1 and J usage is TRBJ2-5; D could derive from TRBD1 or TRBD2 (6 bases each). V was cut by 3 bases and J by 3 bases, with 15 bases left in between. Per the germline V gene, CDR1 is SGHRS and CDR2 is YFSETQ. This CDR3 has 15 residues. Written as DNA, the CDR3 is TGCGCCAGCAGCTGGAACCCGGGGGCTAAAGAGACCCAGTACTTC. This gives the protein CASSWNPGAKETQYF.

The chain employs TRBV12-3 or TRBV12-4 and TRBJ1-1; 8 bases map to TRBD1. Germline trimming cut 6 bases from V and 7 bases from J; bases unmatched to any gene: 4. CDR3 size: 12 residues. CDR3 bases: TGTGCCAGCAGCCGGGACAGGAGTGAAGCTTTCTTT. Translated: CASSRDRSEAFF.

This clonotype was seen more than once but under ten times. V gene TRBV15 combines with J gene TRBJ1-5; weak D call: TRBD1 (5 bases). Germline assignment: CDR1 LNHNV and CDR2 YYDKDF (reference sequence). CDR3 length equals 16 residues. V was pared by 0 bases and J by 1 base, with 10 bases between. The CDR3 region is CATSRDPGKSNQPQHF. The CDR3 DNA is TGTGCCACCAGCAGAGATCCAGGGAAGAGCAATCAGCCCCAGCATTTT.

CDR3 sequence (DNA): TGTGCAAGTCGCTTAGCGCGGGGAGATTCCTACGAGCAGTACTTC. Protein: CASRLARGDSYEQYF. The chain couples TRBV12-2 to TRBJ2-7; the D call of TRBD2 is as the table states it, not checked on the DNA. TRBV12-2 is classified as a pseudogene. CDR3 size: 15 residues.

This clonotype showed up just a few times. The gene calls are TRBV18 and TRBJ1-2; D remains ambiguous. CDR1 and CDR2 from the germline V gene are KGHSH and LQKENI. The CDR3 covers 13 residues. V gave up 3 bases and J gave up 5 bases, with 10 bases separating them. The CDR3 coding sequence is TGTGCCAGCTCACCCGATGTACGGTATGGCTACACCTTC. As protein: CASSPDVRYGYTF.